Each of the 16 T cell receptor beta chains below was sequenced from the same sample in a study of T cell repertoires in cytomegalovirus infection. For these TCRs, the target antigens are not known. TCRdb analysed the reads with MiXCR anew, one entry per CDR3 protein. This repertoire shows about 270,000 distinct CDR3 sequences, less than 25% found once; its top ten account for roughly a fifth. This specimen was cultured PBMCs, taken from culture after CMV antigen stimulation. The receptors were sampled from a human donor in good health (CMV status not recorded). Some clones in this sample may be carry-over from other donors' samples.

This clonotype was seen a handful of times. The V and J genes are TRBV7-9 and TRBJ2-5, with unresolved D. With 3 bases removed from V and 2 bases from J, the gap between germline ends came to 10 bases. The CDR3 consists of 14 residues. CDR1 is SEHNR, CDR2 FQNEAQ, per germline (reference sequence). The CDR3 protein is CASSFPTAQETQYF. CDR3 nucleotides: TGTGCCAGCAGCTTTCCGACGGCACAAGAGACCCAGTACTTC.

This clonotype was found a few times. The chain is built from TRBV7-2 and TRBJ1-2, with 9 bases that match TRBD1. CDR1 is SGHTA, CDR2 FQGNSA, per germline. The trim removed 4 bases at V and 7 bases at J, leaving 10 bases unmatched. The CDR3 is 15 amino acids. CDR3 bases: TGTGCCAGCAGCTCTCCGACAGGGGGGTTCAGTGGCTACACCTTC. Encoded protein: CASSSPTGGFSGYTF.

This clonotype was detected a few times. The chain uses TRBV28 and TRBJ1-5; 10 bases are a match to TRBD1. Germline trimming cut 5 bases from V and 4 bases from J; bases unmatched to any gene: 14. CDR1 and CDR2 (germline): MDHEN, SYDVKM. The CDR3 loop spans 18 amino acids. The CDR3 protein is CASSTPGQGSHWNQPQHF. The CDR3 coding sequence is TGTGCCAGCAGTACCCCGGGACAGGGGTCTCATTGGAATCAGCCCCAGCATTTT.

CDR3 DNA: TGTGCCAGCCGCGAAGGGAGGCTGGAGACCCAGTACTTC. Translated, it gives CASREGRLETQYF. This chain uses TRBV6-1 with TRBJ2-5, with D perhaps TRBD2 (6 bases). V was cut by 8 bases and J by 5 bases, with 15 bases left in between. This CDR3 has 13 residues. CDR1 MNHNS and CDR2 SASEGT come from the germline V gene.

The chain links TRBV20-1 to TRBJ2-7, with D tentatively TRBD2 (5 bases). Germline-derived CDR1 and CDR2 are DFQATT and SNEGSKA (reference sequence). The V end was cut by 0 bases, the J end by 3 bases, with 9 bases between. The CDR3 is 13 residues long. CDR3 coding DNA: TGCAGTGCTAGAGATCCGGGGTACTACGAGCAGTACTTC. Protein: CSARDPGYYEQYF.

The sample holds a few counts of this clonotype. The chain combines TRBV20-1 with TRBJ2-3, with D maybe TRBD1 (6 bases). V was pared by 6 bases and J by 6 bases, with 19 bases between. This CDR3 has 14 amino acids. Germline CDR1 DFQATT, CDR2 SNEGSKA (reference sequence). The CDR3: CSAARTQGSDTQYF. In DNA, the CDR3 is TGCAGTGCGGCAAGGACTCAGGGGTCGGATACGCAGTATTTT.

In DNA form, the CDR3 reads TGTGCCAGCTCACACAGCTATGAGCAGTTCTTC. Amino acids: CASSHSYEQFF. The chain employs TRBV18 and TRBJ2-1; D call uncertain. Trimming shortened V by 4 bases and J by 8 bases, and 6 bases separated the two germline ends. Germline values: CDR1 KGHSH, CDR2 LQKENI. CDR3 length: 11 amino acids.

The V and J genes are TRBV7-2 and TRBJ1-1; D unclear. The V end was cut by 5 bases, the J end by 0 bases, with 7 bases between. This CDR3 is built from 13 residues. From germline, CDR1 is SGHTA and CDR2 FQGNSA. The CDR3 region has the DNA TGTGCCAGCAGCGCACGCATGAACACTGAAGCTTTCTTT. Protein product: CASSARMNTEAFF.

This clonotype was found a few times. The chain uses TRBV5-4 and TRBJ2-5; tentative D call: TRBD1 (6 bases). Trimming pared 1 base from V and 6 bases from J, leaving 10 bases between. The V gene's germline CDR1 is SGHNT and CDR2 YYREEE (reference sequence). The CDR3 contains 13 residues. CDR3 DNA sequence: TGTGCCAGCAGCTTGTCCAGGGGTCAGACCCAGTACTTC. As protein: CASSLSRGQTQYF.

This clonotype was seen a few times. Given a much more abundant clone one base away, this may be a read error. The genes are TRBV6-1 and TRBJ1-1; D gene uncertain. The CDR3 totals 13 residues. Trimming stripped 6 bases from V and 1 base from J, with 9 bases between. Germline assignment: CDR1 MNHNS and CDR2 SASEGT. CDR3 amino acids: CASRGYRNTEAFF. The CDR3 DNA reads TGTGCCAGCAGGGGGTACAGGAACACTGAAGCTTTCTTT.

The rearrangement links TRBV27 to TRBJ1-6, with D unclear. Germline V gene data show CDR1 as MNHEY and CDR2 as SMNVEV (reference sequence). The CDR3 contains 17 residues. V was shortened by 0 bases and J by 5 bases, with 14 bases between the two germline ends. The CDR3 DNA is TGTGCCAGCAGTTTATCGGTCGGAGGCCTAAATAATTCACCCCTCCACTTT. Encoded protein: CASSLSVGGLNNSPLHF.

The CDR3: CASMGRLDSPLHF. The CDR3 coding sequence is TGTGCCAGCATGGGGCGTTTGGATTCACCCCTCCACTTT. V gene TRBV25-1 combines with J gene TRBJ1-6; perhaps TRBD1 as D (5 bases). The germline V gene has CDR1 MGHDK and CDR2 SYGVNS. The V gene lost 7 bases and the J gene lost 8 bases, with 12 bases spanning the gap. The CDR3 extends over 13 amino acids. The complete variable domain, with remaining parts taken from reference TRBV25-1 and TRBJ1-6, reads EADIYQTPRYLVIGTGKKITLECSQTMGHDKMYWYQQDPGMELHLIHYSYGVNSTEKGDLSSESTVSRIRTEHFPLTLESARPSHTSQYLCASMGRLDSPLHFGNGTRLTVT.

This clonotype came up a few times. The V gene is TRBV7-9, the J gene TRBJ2-5; D remains unclear. CDR3 length: 11 residues. The V end was cut by 4 bases, the J end by 4 bases, with 4 bases between. Germline loops: CDR1 SEHNR, CDR2 FQNEAQ (reference sequence). The CDR3 region is CASSWSETQYF. The CDR3 DNA follows: TGTGCCAGCAGCTGGTCAGAGACCCAGTACTTC.

This clonotype was observed a few times. The rearrangement joins TRBV11-2 to TRBJ2-3, with 8 positions matching TRBD2. J gave up 2 bases and V 2 bases, and 6 bases lay outside the gene matches. Germline values: CDR1 SGHAT, CDR2 FQNNGV. The CDR3 extends over 16 amino acids. CDR3 sequence: CASSLRLAQTTDTQYF. CDR3 DNA: TGTGCCAGCAGCTTACGACTAGCGCAGACCACAGATACGCAGTATTTT.

The CDR3: CSVELAGVDETQYF. The CDR3 DNA reads TGCAGCGTTGAATTAGCGGGAGTCGACGAGACCCAGTACTTC. V is TRBV29-1 and J is TRBJ2-5; 9 nucleotides line up with TRBD2. V was clipped by 2 bases and J by 5 bases; unmatched bases: 6. Germline V CDR1 and CDR2: SQVTM, ANQGSEA. The CDR3 contains 14 residues. The full variable domain, in which reference TRBV29-1 and TRBJ2-5 provide the parts outside the CDR3, is SAVISQKPSRDICQRGTSLTIQCQVDSQVTMMFWYRQQPGQSLTLIATANQGSEATYESGFVIDKFPISRPNLTFSTLTVSNMSPEDSSIYLCSVELAGVDETQYFGPGTRLLVL.

In nucleotides, the CDR3 is TGCGCCAGCAGCTCACCCCAGACTAGGCGATTTGGGGCCAACGTCCTGACTTTC. It encodes CASSSPQTRRFGANVLTF. This rearrangement joins TRBV4-1 to TRBJ2-6; D might be TRBD2 (6 bases). V lost 5 bases, J lost 3 bases, and 20 bases lay in between. CDR1 is MGHRA, CDR2 YSYEKL, per germline. The CDR3 length is 18 residues.